The entry that follows covers one T cell receptor beta chain sequence. Its antigen is still unknown. The data derive from a study of early stage breast cancer tumors. The study, taken as a whole, reports: Compared with adjacent normal breast, tumors showed about 2.3-fold denser, more clonal T cells. In most of the 16 patients, blood comparison separated tumor from normal breast.

CDR1 is LNHNV and CDR2 is YYDKDF in the germline V gene (reference sequence). Trimming took 3 bases from V and 4 from J; bases not matched to a gene: 1. CDR3 length equals 14 residues. Each sample had two DNA replicates, around 0.45 ug blood or roughly 1.4 ug tissue. Produced via immunoSEQ multiplex PCR; TCRdb's table is partial and in-frame only. The sample contains about 28,000 clones, 60% to 80% of which appear only once. V gene TRBV15 combines with J gene TRBJ1-5; 9 positions match TRBD1. Input material: blood. The receptor was isolated from a person aged 40-50 years with breast cancer. The CDR3 DNA is TGTGCCACCAGCAGTGGACAGGGGAATCAGCCCCAGCATTTT. Translation gives CATSSGQGNQPQHF.